Listed below are T cell receptor beta chains from one sample, sequenced in a study of blood T cell repertoires in COVID-19. The assay was immunoSEQ multiplex PCR, and TCRdb's table has in-frame clones only and misses some. There are approximately 220,000 clones in the sample; roughly nine tenths occur only once, and roughly 2.2% lies in the top ten. Material: peripheral blood. The receptors were gathered from a woman aged 45-65 years with acute or convalescent COVID-19. Both conserved end residues are part of each CDR3. The D gene is left open where the match is weak. Where a row states a size, it is once, few, many or the class of an expanded clone; other rows omit it.

16,.,TRBV2,.,TRBJ1-3,TGTGCCAGTTCCCGCAGGGCCCGTTCGGGTGGAAACACCATATATTTT,CASSRRARSGGNTIYF
13,.,TRBV11-3,TRBD1,TRBJ1-2,TGTGCCAGCAGGCGGACAGGGAACTATGGCTACACCTTC,CASRRTGNYGYTF
14,.,TRBV6-6,.,TRBJ2-3,TGTGCCAGCAGTTACCTAACAGGCACAGATACGCAGTATTTT,CASSYLTGTDTQYF
13,.,TRBV5-6,.,TRBJ2-5,TGTGCCAGCAGCTTCGGACAGTCACGGACCCAGTACTTC,CASSFGQSRTQYF
15,.,TRBV5-1,.,TRBJ2-3,TGCGCCAGCAGCTCGACAGGAACTAGCACAGATACGCAGTATTTT,CASSSTGTSTDTQYF
12,.,TRBV7-9,.,TRBJ2-7,TGTGCCAGCAGCTTATCTTCCTACGAGCAGTACTTC,CASSLSSYEQYF
14,.,TRBV4-3,.,TRBJ2-3,TGCGCCAGCAGCCAAGTCGCGGGGCTAGATACGCAGTATTTT,CASSQVAGLDTQYF
15,once,TRBV7-2,.,TRBJ1-6,TGTGCCAGCAGCTCGCATCAGGGGAAGAATTCACCCCTCCACTTT,CASSSHQGKNSPLHF
15,.,TRBV7-9,TRBD1,TRBJ2-1,TGTGCCAGCAGCTTGCGACAGGGCTATGGCAATGAGCAGTTCTTC,CASSLRQGYGNEQFF
13,.,TRBV30,TRBD1,TRBJ1-4,TGTGCCTGGACTCGGACAGGGAATGAAAAACTGTTTTTT,CAWTRTGNEKLFF
15,.,TRBV5-1,TRBD1,TRBJ1-2,TGCGCCAGCAGCAATCAGGGGGGCGAAAACTATGGCTACACCTTC,CASSNQGGENYGYTF
14,.,TRBV11-2,TRBD1,TRBJ1-1,TGTGCCAGCAGCTCTGACAGGGGAGGGACTGAAGCTTTCTTT,CASSSDRGGTEAFF
15,once,TRBV30,.,TRBJ2-1,TGTGCCTGGAGGGGGAGCCGGGGGACTTACAATGAGCAGTTCTTC,CAWRGSRGTYNEQFF
15,once,TRBV3-1/TRBV3-2,.,TRBJ2-3,TGTGCCAGCAGCCAAGCGGGCGGGCCGTATGATACGCAGTATTTT,CASSQAGGPYDTQYF
15,.,TRBV18,.,TRBJ2-7,TGTGCCAGCTCACCGGGGCAGGCCTTAACCTACGAGCAGTACTTC,CASSPGQALTYEQYF
15,once,TRBV27,.,TRBJ2-4,TGTGCCAGCAGTGACCCCGGGACAACCAAAAACATTCAGTACTTC,CASSDPGTTKNIQYF
18,.,TRBV6-4,.,TRBJ1-6,TGTGCCAGCAGTGACTCCGACAGAAATGCTCACGTGAACTCACCCCTCCACTTT,CASSDSDRNAHVNSPLHF
16,.,TRBV7-3,.,TRBJ2-2,TGTGCCAGCAGCTCTTTGGGGGGTACGAACACCGGGGAGCTGTTTTTT,CASSSLGGTNTGELFF
16,.,TRBV5-4,TRBD1,TRBJ2-7,TGTGCCAGCAGTTGGGGAACAGGGGGTCCGACCTACGAGCAGTACTTC,CASSWGTGGPTYEQYF
17,.,TRBV7-3,TRBD1,TRBJ2-2,TGTGCCAGCAGCCCATACCCGACAGGGACAAACACCGGGGAGCTGTTTTTT,CASSPYPTGTNTGELFF
15,.,TRBV6-6,.,TRBJ1-1,TGTGCCAGCAGTTACGTTTTAGCAGGGCCCACTGAAGCTTTCTTT,CASSYVLAGPTEAFF
15,.,TRBV27,TRBD1,TRBJ2-5,TGTGCCAGCAGTCTCGGGACAGGCTATGGGGAGACCCAGTACTTC,CASSLGTGYGETQYF